This is a list of T cell receptor beta chains from one sample in a study of blood T cell repertoires in COVID-19. Repertoires were generated with immunoSEQ multiplex PCR, while TCRdb's copy carries only in-frame clones and drops some. The sample yields about 46,000 clones, 87% seen once. The sequenced sample consisted of peripheral blood. Receptor source: a human donor in a cohort sampled during active COVID-19. CDR3s include the opening cysteine and the closing phenylalanine or tryptophan. The order of the fields is D gene, clone size, CDR3 length, V gene, J gene, CDR3 DNA, CDR3 protein. The D gene is left open where the match is weak. A row's size may be missing; if present it is once, few, many or a size class.

d_gene: NA
abundance: NA
len: 16
v_gene: TRBV9
j_gene: TRBJ2-3
CDR3nt: TGTGCCAGCAGCGTAGCAGAGGGTATGGACACAGATACGCAGTATTTT
CDR3aa: CASSVAEGMDTDTQYF

d_gene: TRBD1
abundance: NA
len: 14
v_gene: TRBV5-1
j_gene: TRBJ2-3
CDR3nt: TGCGCCAGCAGCCGGGACAGAGAGGCAGATACGCAGTATTTT
CDR3aa: CASSRDREADTQYF

d_gene: TRBD2
abundance: NA
len: 14
v_gene: TRBV7-9
j_gene: TRBJ2-7
CDR3nt: TGTGCCAGCAGCCTAGCGGGAGGGGGGTACGAGCAGTACTTC
CDR3aa: CASSLAGGGYEQYF

d_gene: TRBD1
abundance: many
len: 14
v_gene: TRBV6-5
j_gene: TRBJ2-1
CDR3nt: TGTGCCAGCACATGGGACAGGGACTACAATGAGCAGTTCTTC
CDR3aa: CASTWDRDYNEQFF

d_gene: TRBD2
abundance: NA
len: 14
v_gene: TRBV27
j_gene: TRBJ2-7
CDR3nt: TGTGCCAGCAGCATTAGAGCGGGAGTGTACGAGCAGTACTTC
CDR3aa: CASSIRAGVYEQYF

d_gene: TRBD2
abundance: NA
len: 14
v_gene: TRBV3-1/TRBV3-2
j_gene: TRBJ2-1
CDR3nt: TGTGCCAGCAGACCCGGGACTAGCTCCCATGAGCAGTTCTTC
CDR3aa: CASRPGTSSHEQFF

d_gene: NA
abundance: NA
len: 14
v_gene: TRBV5-4
j_gene: TRBJ1-3
CDR3nt: TGTGCCAGCAGCTTGGAGGGGTTTGGAAACACCATATATTTT
CDR3aa: CASSLEGFGNTIYF

d_gene: TRBD1
abundance: NA
len: 14
v_gene: TRBV5-1
j_gene: TRBJ2-1
CDR3nt: TGCGCCAGCAGCTTTACAGGGGCTCACAATGAGCAGTTCTTC
CDR3aa: CASSFTGAHNEQFF

d_gene: NA
abundance: NA
len: 14
v_gene: TRBV6-5
j_gene: TRBJ2-7
CDR3nt: TGTGCCGTGTCCGATCGGGACTTTATATACGAGCAGTACTTC
CDR3aa: CAVSDRDFIYEQYF

d_gene: TRBD2
abundance: few
len: 15
v_gene: TRBV27
j_gene: TRBJ2-5
CDR3nt: TGTGCCAGCACCACCATTGCGGGGGGGAGGGAGACCCAGTACTTC
CDR3aa: CASTTIAGGRETQYF

d_gene: TRBD2
abundance: NA
len: 15
v_gene: TRBV19
j_gene: TRBJ2-2
CDR3nt: TGTGCCAGTAGTTCACCCAAAGGGAGGGGAAGGGAGCTGTTTTTT
CDR3aa: CASSSPKGRGRELFF

d_gene: NA
abundance: NA
len: 17
v_gene: TRBV24-1
j_gene: TRBJ2-1
CDR3nt: TGTGCCACCAGTGATAGCATCGGAGGGAGGACCTACAATGAGCAGTTCTTC
CDR3aa: CATSDSIGGRTYNEQFF

d_gene: NA
abundance: NA
len: 15
v_gene: TRBV7-8
j_gene: TRBJ2-3
CDR3nt: TGTGCCAGCAGCTTAGCTGGTACTAGCACAGATACGCAGTATTTT
CDR3aa: CASSLAGTSTDTQYF

d_gene: TRBD2
abundance: NA
len: 17
v_gene: TRBV29-1
j_gene: TRBJ2-7
CDR3nt: TGCAGCGTTGAAGGGGGCAGCATAGCGGGCAGCTCCTACGAGCAGTACTTC
CDR3aa: CSVEGGSIAGSSYEQYF

d_gene: NA
abundance: NA
len: 15
v_gene: TRBV9
j_gene: TRBJ2-6
CDR3nt: TGTGCCAGCACCCTAACAGGCTCTGGGGCCAACGTCCTGACTTTC
CDR3aa: CASTLTGSGANVLTF

d_gene: NA
abundance: NA
len: 13
v_gene: TRBV9
j_gene: TRBJ2-3
CDR3nt: TGTGCCAGCAGCGGGGCAAGGACAGATACGCAGTATTTT
CDR3aa: CASSGARTDTQYF

d_gene: TRBD1
abundance: NA
len: 13
v_gene: TRBV4-1
j_gene: TRBJ1-4
CDR3nt: TGCGCCAGCTCCGGGACAGGGAATGAAAAACTGTTTTTT
CDR3aa: CASSGTGNEKLFF

d_gene: TRBD2
abundance: NA
len: 17
v_gene: TRBV10-3
j_gene: TRBJ2-2
CDR3nt: TGTGCCATCAGTGAACTAGCGGGGGACTTGAACACCGGGGAGCTGTTTTTT
CDR3aa: CAISELAGDLNTGELFF

d_gene: TRBD1
abundance: NA
len: 16
v_gene: TRBV5-6
j_gene: TRBJ1-5
CDR3nt: TGTGCCAGCAGCCGAACCGGGACAGGGTTATTTCAGCCCCAGCATTTT
CDR3aa: CASSRTGTGLFQPQHF

d_gene: NA
abundance: NA
len: 16
v_gene: TRBV12-2
j_gene: TRBJ2-7
CDR3nt: TGTGCAAGTCGCTTACCTAGCGGGACGCCTACCTACGAGCAGTACTTC
CDR3aa: CASRLPSGTPTYEQYF

d_gene: NA
abundance: NA
len: 14
v_gene: TRBV14
j_gene: TRBJ2-7
CDR3nt: TGTGCCAGCAGCCAACTGACAGGAGTTTACGAGCAGTACTTC
CDR3aa: CASSQLTGVYEQYF

d_gene: NA
abundance: NA
len: 11
v_gene: TRBV24-1
j_gene: TRBJ1-1
CDR3nt: TGTGCCACCAGCTTAGGGACAGAAGCTTTCTTT
CDR3aa: CATSLGTEAFF

d_gene: TRBD1
abundance: NA
len: 13
v_gene: TRBV9
j_gene: TRBJ2-7
CDR3nt: TGTGCCAGCAGCGTCCGGGACAGGGGCGAGCAGTACTTC
CDR3aa: CASSVRDRGEQYF

d_gene: TRBD2
abundance: NA
len: 16
v_gene: TRBV6-6
j_gene: TRBJ2-1
CDR3nt: TGTGCCAGCAGACCAGCCCTTTTGCGGGGGTATGATGAGCAGTTCTTC
CDR3aa: CASRPALLRGYDEQFF

d_gene: NA
abundance: NA
len: 12
v_gene: TRBV27
j_gene: TRBJ1-1
CDR3nt: TGTGCCAGCAGTACTGAAAACACTGAAGCTTTCTTT
CDR3aa: CASSTENTEAFF

d_gene: TRBD2
abundance: NA
len: 15
v_gene: TRBV9
j_gene: TRBJ2-7
CDR3nt: TGTGCCAGCAGCGTGGGGACTAGCGGCACCTACGAGCAGTACTTC
CDR3aa: CASSVGTSGTYEQYF

d_gene: NA
abundance: NA
len: 16
v_gene: TRBV21-1
j_gene: TRBJ1-1
CDR3nt: TGTGCCAGCACCCTGGGGGGGGCCGAATTTAGCGCTGAAGCTTTCTTT
CDR3aa: CASTLGGAEFSAEAFF

d_gene: TRBD1
abundance: NA
len: 16
v_gene: TRBV28
j_gene: TRBJ2-5
CDR3nt: TGTGCCAGCAGCAGACGGGACAGAGACAACCAAGAGACCCAGTACTTC
CDR3aa: CASSRRDRDNQETQYF

d_gene: NA
abundance: once
len: 11
v_gene: TRBV12-3/TRBV12-4
j_gene: TRBJ2-1
CDR3nt: TGTGCCAGCAGTTTAGCGCAGGAGCAGTTCTTC
CDR3aa: CASSLAQEQFF

d_gene: TRBD1
abundance: NA
len: 15
v_gene: TRBV4-1
j_gene: TRBJ2-3
CDR3nt: TGCGCCAGCAGCCAAGATCTCAGGGGGACAGATACGCAGTATTTT
CDR3aa: CASSQDLRGTDTQYF

d_gene: NA
abundance: NA
len: 14
v_gene: TRBV6-4
j_gene: TRBJ2-6
CDR3nt: TGTGCCAGCAGCGAGGCCTCTGGGGCCAACGTCCTGACTTTC
CDR3aa: CASSEASGANVLTF

d_gene: NA
abundance: NA
len: 17
v_gene: TRBV7-3
j_gene: TRBJ2-1
CDR3nt: TGTGCCAGCAGCTTAACCCCAAACGGGATATCCTACAATGAGCAGTTCTTC
CDR3aa: CASSLTPNGISYNEQFF

d_gene: NA
abundance: NA
len: 17
v_gene: TRBV7-9
j_gene: TRBJ2-6
CDR3nt: TGTGCCAGCAGCCGCCTAGCTCCAAGCTCTGGGGCCAACGTCCTGACTTTC
CDR3aa: CASSRLAPSSGANVLTF

d_gene: TRBD1
abundance: few
len: 17
v_gene: TRBV3-1/TRBV3-2
j_gene: TRBJ1-4
CDR3nt: TGTGCCAGCAGCCGGAGCTCGCCTACAGGGGCTGGTGAAAAACTGTTTTTT
CDR3aa: CASSRSSPTGAGEKLFF

d_gene: TRBD1
abundance: NA
len: 17
v_gene: TRBV5-6
j_gene: TRBJ1-6
CDR3nt: TGTGCCAGCAGCCTCGGGGACAGAAGCTCCTATAATTCACCCCTCCACTTT
CDR3aa: CASSLGDRSSYNSPLHF

d_gene: TRBD1
abundance: NA
len: 14
v_gene: TRBV12-5
j_gene: TRBJ2-3
CDR3nt: TGTGCTAGTGGTAGAGGGACAGACGGAGATACGCAGTATTTT
CDR3aa: CASGRGTDGDTQYF

d_gene: NA
abundance: NA
len: 13
v_gene: TRBV7-2
j_gene: TRBJ1-2
CDR3nt: TGTGCCAGCAGCTTAATCGGGGGAGATGGCTACACCTTC
CDR3aa: CASSLIGGDGYTF

d_gene: TRBD1
abundance: NA
len: 15
v_gene: TRBV9
j_gene: TRBJ1-1
CDR3nt: TGTGCCAGCAGCGTAGTGGACAGGGGTATACCTGAAGCTTTCTTT
CDR3aa: CASSVVDRGIPEAFF

d_gene: NA
abundance: NA
len: 15
v_gene: TRBV9
j_gene: TRBJ1-4
CDR3nt: TGTGCCAGCAGCGTAGGCGTAGTAGATAATGAAAAACTGTTTTTT
CDR3aa: CASSVGVVDNEKLFF

d_gene: NA
abundance: NA
len: 13
v_gene: TRBV4-1
j_gene: TRBJ1-1
CDR3nt: TGCGCCAGCAGCCAAGAAACATACACTGAAGCTTTCTTT
CDR3aa: CASSQETYTEAFF

d_gene: TRBD2
abundance: NA
len: 15
v_gene: TRBV24-1
j_gene: TRBJ2-5
CDR3nt: TGTGCCACCAGTCCCGGGCTAGCGGGGACGGAGACCCAGTACTTC
CDR3aa: CATSPGLAGTETQYF

d_gene: NA
abundance: NA
len: 13
v_gene: TRBV19
j_gene: TRBJ2-5
CDR3nt: TGTGCCAGTAGTAAGGGGTTACTCGAGACCCAGTACTTC
CDR3aa: CASSKGLLETQYF

d_gene: TRBD2
abundance: NA
len: 15
v_gene: TRBV19
j_gene: TRBJ2-7
CDR3nt: TGTGCCAGTAGTATAGGTAGCGGGAGAGGCTACGAGCAGTACTTC
CDR3aa: CASSIGSGRGYEQYF

d_gene: NA
abundance: NA
len: 13
v_gene: TRBV27
j_gene: TRBJ2-7
CDR3nt: TGTGCCATTATGAACAGGGGAGGCTACGAGCAGTACTTC
CDR3aa: CAIMNRGGYEQYF

d_gene: TRBD1
abundance: NA
len: 16
v_gene: TRBV4-2
j_gene: TRBJ1-1
CDR3nt: TGTGCCAGCAGCCAAGTGGGGACAGGGGTGAACACTGAAGCTTTCTTT
CDR3aa: CASSQVGTGVNTEAFF

d_gene: NA
abundance: NA
len: 13
v_gene: TRBV6-2/TRBV6-3
j_gene: TRBJ1-5
CDR3nt: TGTGCCAGCAGTTACTCGGAGAGTCAGCCCCAGCATTTT
CDR3aa: CASSYSESQPQHF

d_gene: TRBD1
abundance: NA
len: 18
v_gene: TRBV19
j_gene: TRBJ1-1
CDR3nt: TGTGCCAGTAGTAGCCGACCGGGACAGGGGAGGGTTCGCACTGAAGCTTTCTTT
CDR3aa: CASSSRPGQGRVRTEAFF

d_gene: NA
abundance: NA
len: 13
v_gene: TRBV12-3/TRBV12-4
j_gene: TRBJ1-1
CDR3nt: TGTGCCAGCACCACCGCCAGGAACACTGAAGCTTTCTTT
CDR3aa: CASTTARNTEAFF